The 3 T cell receptor beta chains below all came from one sample that was sequenced in a study of T cells after yellow fever vaccination. MiXCR was run by TCRdb on the 5' RACE reads, yielding one entry per CDR3 protein. The data show around 600,000 distinct CDR3 sequences, roughly an eighth seen once. This specimen was PBMCs, taken on the day of the yellow fever booster vaccination. Receptors originate from a man aged 30 to 39 who received the YFV17D yellow fever vaccine.

This clonotype was recorded a few times. The chain recombines TRBV12-3 or TRBV12-4 with TRBJ2-3; TRBD2 might be the D (6 bases). V lost 2 bases to trimming and J lost 2 bases, with 11 bases between them. The CDR3 spans 15 residues. The CDR3, as DNA: TGTGCCAGCAGTTTATCTGGCGGGGCCACAGATACGCAGTATTTT. It yields the protein CASSLSGGATDTQYF.

V gene TRBV28 combines with J gene TRBJ2-7, with D unclear. The V gene's germline CDR1 is MDHEN and CDR2 SYDVKM. The length of the CDR3 is 12 residues. V was trimmed by 3 bases and J by 6 bases, leaving 9 bases between them. CDR3 sequence reads: CASSFYPREQYF. CDR3 in DNA: TGTGCCAGCAGTTTTTACCCGCGCGAGCAGTACTTC.

This chain joins TRBV7-2 and TRBJ2-1, with 12 bases aligning to TRBD2. The CDR3 is 17 residues long. The V gene end was trimmed by 5 bases and the J gene end by 0 bases; junction bases not matched to a gene: 5. Germline lookup yields CDR1 SGHTA and CDR2 FQGNSA. CDR3 loop: CASSDRTSGISYNEQFF. The CDR3 nucleotides read TGTGCCAGCAGCGATCGGACTAGCGGGATCTCCTACAATGAGCAGTTCTTC.